The TCR beta chain under discussion was sequenced for a study of T cell responses to AZD1222 COVID-19 vaccine. Turning to the study itself: Researchers grouped second doses given at about 4 or about 12 weeks into one pool. General study results and limits: Baseline seropositivity characterized only six AZD1222 recipients.

CDR1 is SGHDN, CDR2 FVKESK, per germline. This CDR3 spans 15 amino acids. V lost 4 bases and J lost 1; bases outside the gene matches: 2. Measured with immunoSEQ multiplex PCR; TCRdb has only the in-frame clones, and not every one. This sample carries about 140,000 clones, roughly nine tenths of them seen once, and the ten largest clones take under 3.5%. Comment on this clone: What it binds is unknown.

This chain links TRBV14 with TRBJ2-3; TRBD1 matches 10 bases. The sample consisted of peripheral blood, taken on day 0 of AZD1222 vaccination. This TCR derives from an adult in good health. CDR3 amino acids: CASSPGQGGTDTQYF. In nucleotides, the CDR3 is TGTGCCAGCAGCCCCGGACAGGGGGGCACAGATACGCAGTATTTT.